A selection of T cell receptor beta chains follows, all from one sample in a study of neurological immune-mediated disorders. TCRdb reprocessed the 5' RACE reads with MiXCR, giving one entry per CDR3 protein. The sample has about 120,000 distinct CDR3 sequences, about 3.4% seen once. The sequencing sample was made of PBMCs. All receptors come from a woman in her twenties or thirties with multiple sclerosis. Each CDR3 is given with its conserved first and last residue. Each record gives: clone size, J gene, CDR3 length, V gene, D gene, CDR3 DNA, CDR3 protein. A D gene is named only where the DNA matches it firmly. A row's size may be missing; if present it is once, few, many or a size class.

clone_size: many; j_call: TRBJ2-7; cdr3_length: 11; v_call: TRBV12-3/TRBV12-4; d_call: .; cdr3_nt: TGTGCCAGCAGCCTCCTAGGCGAGCAGTACTTC; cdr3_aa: CASSLLGEQYF
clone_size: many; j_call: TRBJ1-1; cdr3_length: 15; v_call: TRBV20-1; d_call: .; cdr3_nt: TGCAGTGCTAGCCCCCGGGGCGGTGTTGACACTGAAGCTTTCTTT; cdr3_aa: CSASPRGGVDTEAFF
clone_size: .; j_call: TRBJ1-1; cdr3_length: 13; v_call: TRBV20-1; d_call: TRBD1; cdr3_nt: TGCAGTGCTCCGCGGGACAGATACACTGAAGCTTTCTTT; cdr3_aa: CSAPRDRYTEAFF
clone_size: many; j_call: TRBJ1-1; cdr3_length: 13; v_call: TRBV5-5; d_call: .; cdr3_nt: TGTGCCAGCAGCTGGGGGTTGGGCACTGAAGCTTTCTTT; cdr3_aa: CASSWGLGTEAFF
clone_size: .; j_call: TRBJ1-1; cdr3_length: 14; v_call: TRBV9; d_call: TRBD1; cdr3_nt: TGTGTCAGCAGCAACCGACAGGGGAACACTGAAGCTTTCTTT; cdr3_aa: CVSSNRQGNTEAFF
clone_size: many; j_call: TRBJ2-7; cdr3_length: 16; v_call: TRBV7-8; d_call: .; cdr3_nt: TGTGCCAGCAGCTTAGGAGTTGCCGGTCTCCCCTACGAGCAGTACTTC; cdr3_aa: CASSLGVAGLPYEQYF
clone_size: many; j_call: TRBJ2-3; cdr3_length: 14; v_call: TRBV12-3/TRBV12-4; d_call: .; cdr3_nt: TGTGCCAGCAGTCCGGGGACTTTCATCGATACGCAGTATTTT; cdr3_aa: CASSPGTFIDTQYF
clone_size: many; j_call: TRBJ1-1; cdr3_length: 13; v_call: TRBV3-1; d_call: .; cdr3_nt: TGTGCCAGCAGCCAAGGGGCGAGGACTGAAGCTTTCTTT; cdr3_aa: CASSQGARTEAFF
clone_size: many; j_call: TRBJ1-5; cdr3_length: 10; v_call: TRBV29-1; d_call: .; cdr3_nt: TGCAGCGTTGGGCCGCAGCCCCAGCATTTT; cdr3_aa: CSVGPQPQHF
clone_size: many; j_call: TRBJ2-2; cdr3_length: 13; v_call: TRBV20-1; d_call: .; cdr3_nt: TGCAGTGCTAGACCCCTAACGACCGGGGAGCTGTTTTTT; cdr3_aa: CSARPLTTGELFF
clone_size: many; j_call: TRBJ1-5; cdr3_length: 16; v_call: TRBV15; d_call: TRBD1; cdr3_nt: TGTGCCACCAGCGGGCGAGGACAGGGGATGTTTCAGCCCCAGCATTTT; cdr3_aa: CATSGRGQGMFQPQHF
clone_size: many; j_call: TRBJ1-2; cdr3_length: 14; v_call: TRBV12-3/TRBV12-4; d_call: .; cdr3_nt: TGTGCCAGCAGACCGAGGAATCAACTCTATGGCTACACCTTC; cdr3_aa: CASRPRNQLYGYTF
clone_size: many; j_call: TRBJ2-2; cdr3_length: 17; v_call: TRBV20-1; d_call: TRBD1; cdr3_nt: TGCAGTGCTAGAGATCACTCCTTGACAGGGGCGGCCGGGGAGCTGTTTTTT; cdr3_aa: CSARDHSLTGAAGELFF
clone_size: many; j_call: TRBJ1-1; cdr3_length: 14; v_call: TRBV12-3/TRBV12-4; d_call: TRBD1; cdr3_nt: TGTGCCAGCAGCCGGGCAGGGGGCTACACTGAAGCTTTCTTT; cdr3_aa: CASSRAGGYTEAFF
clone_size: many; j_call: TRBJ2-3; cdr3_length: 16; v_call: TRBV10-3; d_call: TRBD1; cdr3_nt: TGTGCCATCAGTGATGGGGACAGGCTCACCACAGATACGCAGTATTTT; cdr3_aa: CAISDGDRLTTDTQYF
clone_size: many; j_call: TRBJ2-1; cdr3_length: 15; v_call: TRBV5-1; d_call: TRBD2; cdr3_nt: TGCGCCAGCAGTTTAGCGGGAGAACAATACAATGAGCAGTTCTTC; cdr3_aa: CASSLAGEQYNEQFF
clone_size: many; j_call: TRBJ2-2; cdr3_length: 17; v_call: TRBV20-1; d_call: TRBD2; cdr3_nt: TGCAGTGCTAGAGAGGCTAGCGGGGCAGCGAACACCGGGGAGCTGTTTTTT; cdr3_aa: CSAREASGAANTGELFF
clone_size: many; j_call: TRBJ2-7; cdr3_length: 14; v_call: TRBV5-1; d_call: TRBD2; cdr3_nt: TGCGCCAGCAAAAATACGGGAGGGCCTCTTGAGCAGTACTTC; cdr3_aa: CASKNTGGPLEQYF
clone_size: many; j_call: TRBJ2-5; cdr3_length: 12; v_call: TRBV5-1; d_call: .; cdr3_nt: TGCGCCAGCAGCTTTTCTGAGGAGACCCAGTACTTC; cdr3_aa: CASSFSEETQYF
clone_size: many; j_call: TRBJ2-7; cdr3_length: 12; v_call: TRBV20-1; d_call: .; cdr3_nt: TGCAGTGCTCCGACATCCTCCTACGAGCAGTACTTC; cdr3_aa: CSAPTSSYEQYF
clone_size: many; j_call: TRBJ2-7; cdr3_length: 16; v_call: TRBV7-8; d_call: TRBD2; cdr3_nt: TGTGCCAGCAGCTTAGTTGGGACTAGCGCCGCCTACGAGCAGTACTTC; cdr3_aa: CASSLVGTSAAYEQYF
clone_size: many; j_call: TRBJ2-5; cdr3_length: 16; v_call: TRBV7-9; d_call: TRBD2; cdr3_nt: TGTGCCAGCACAGCTAGCGGGAGAGGAGGGCAAGAGACCCAGTACTTC; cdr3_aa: CASTASGRGGQETQYF
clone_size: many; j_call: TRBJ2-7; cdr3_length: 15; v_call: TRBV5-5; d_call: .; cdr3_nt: TGTGCCAGCAGCTTAGATGTACAGGGTTGGCGCGAGCAGTACTTC; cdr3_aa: CASSLDVQGWREQYF
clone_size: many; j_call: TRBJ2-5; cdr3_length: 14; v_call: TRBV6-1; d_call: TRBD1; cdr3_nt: TGTGCCAGCGTACGGGACAGGGGCCAAGAGACCCAGTACTTC; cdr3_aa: CASVRDRGQETQYF
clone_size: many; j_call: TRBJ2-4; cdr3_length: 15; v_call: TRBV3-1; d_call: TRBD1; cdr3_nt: TGTGCCAGCAGCCAACCCCGGACAGGGATAAACATTCAGTACTTC; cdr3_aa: CASSQPRTGINIQYF
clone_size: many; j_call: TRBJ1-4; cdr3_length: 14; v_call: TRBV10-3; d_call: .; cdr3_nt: TGTGCCATCCGTTCCAATCCCAATAATGAAAAACTGTTTTTT; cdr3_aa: CAIRSNPNNEKLFF
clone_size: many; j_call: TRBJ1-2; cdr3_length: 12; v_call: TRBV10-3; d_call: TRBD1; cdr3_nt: TGTGCCATTGGACAGGGAATTTATGGCTACACCTTC; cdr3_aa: CAIGQGIYGYTF
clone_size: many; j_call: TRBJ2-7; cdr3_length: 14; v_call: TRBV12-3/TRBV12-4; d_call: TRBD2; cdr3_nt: TGTGCCAGCAGCGTAGCGGGAGGGACCTACGAGCAGTACTTC; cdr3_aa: CASSVAGGTYEQYF
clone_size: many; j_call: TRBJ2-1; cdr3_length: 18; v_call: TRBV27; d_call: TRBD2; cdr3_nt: TGTGCCAGCAGTCTCGGACTAGCGTCAATCAGCTCCTACAATGAGCAGTTCTTC; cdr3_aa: CASSLGLASISSYNEQFF
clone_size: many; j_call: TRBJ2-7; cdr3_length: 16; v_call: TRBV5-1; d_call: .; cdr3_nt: TGCGCCAGCAGCTTGGGGCCGGGATCCTACTCCTACGAGCAGTACTTC; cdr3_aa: CASSLGPGSYSYEQYF
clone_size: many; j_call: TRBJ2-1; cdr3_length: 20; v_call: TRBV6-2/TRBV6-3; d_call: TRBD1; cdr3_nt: TGTGCCAGCAACTACCCCGGACAGGGTGGCCCGTTGAGCTCCTACAATGAGCAGTTCTTC; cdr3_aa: CASNYPGQGGPLSSYNEQFF
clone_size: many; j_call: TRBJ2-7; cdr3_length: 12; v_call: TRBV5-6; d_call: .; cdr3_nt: TGTGCCAGCAGCTGGAGCCGGGGTGAGCAGTACTTC; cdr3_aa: CASSWSRGEQYF
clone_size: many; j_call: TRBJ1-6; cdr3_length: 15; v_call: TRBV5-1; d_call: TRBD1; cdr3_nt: TGCGCCAGCAGCTTGTCTCGGGCAGGGGGTTCACCCCTCCACTTT; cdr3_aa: CASSLSRAGGSPLHF
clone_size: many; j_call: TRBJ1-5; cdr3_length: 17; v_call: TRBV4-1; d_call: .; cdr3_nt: TGCGCCAGCAGCCAAGTCGATTTGGGGTTCAGCAATCAGCCCCAGCATTTT; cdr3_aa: CASSQVDLGFSNQPQHF
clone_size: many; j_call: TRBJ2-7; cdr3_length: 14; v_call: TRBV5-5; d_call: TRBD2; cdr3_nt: TGTGCCAGCAGCTTGGCTAGCGGGAATTACGAGCAGTACTTC; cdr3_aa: CASSLASGNYEQYF
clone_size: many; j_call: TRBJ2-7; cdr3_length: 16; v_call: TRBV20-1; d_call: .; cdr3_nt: TGCAGTGCTACCCACCCCCGGACAGGAGGGACCTACGAGCAGTACTTC; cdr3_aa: CSATHPRTGGTYEQYF
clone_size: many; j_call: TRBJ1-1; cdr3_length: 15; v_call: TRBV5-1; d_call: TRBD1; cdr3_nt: TGCGCCAGCAGCATACGGACAGGGGCGAACACTGAAGCTTTCTTT; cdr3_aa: CASSIRTGANTEAFF